One and the same sample provided the 22 T cell receptor beta chains below, sequenced in a study of shared clonotypes between healthy human individuals. Method: immunoSEQ multiplex PCR; TCRdb's copy keeps in-frame clones and lacks some. The sample holds about 2,500,000 clones, around 90% seen once. Sequenced: naive CD4+ T cells sorted from blood. Specified subset: CD45RA+ positively selected. The receptors come from a man between 18 and 35 years old in good health.

This clone occurred a few times. The chain joins TRBV6-6 to TRBJ1-5; D is unresolved. CDR3 length: 14 residues. The germline V gene has CDR1 MNHNY and CDR2 SVGAGI (reference sequence). V lost 0 bases and J 4 bases, leaving 7 bases between the germline ends. CDR3 DNA sequence: TGTGCCAGCAGTTACTCGGGGATGAATCAGCCCCAGCATTTT. Translating it yields CASSYSGMNQPQHF.

The chain uses TRBV7-6 and TRBJ2-7; D unresolved. The CDR3 has 15 residues. Trimming removed 1 base from V and 0 bases from J, with 10 bases in between. The germline V gene encodes CDR1 SGHVS and CDR2 FNYEAQ. CDR3 coding DNA: TGTGCCAGCAGCTTAGGGCAGGCCCACTCCTACGAGCAGTACTTC. Translation: CASSLGQAHSYEQYF. Combining the CDR3 with reference TRBV7-6 and TRBJ2-7 gives the whole variable domain GAGVSQSPRYKVTKRGQDVALRCDPISGHVSLYWYRQALGQGPEFLTYFNYEAQQDKSGLPNDRFSAERPEGSISTLTIQRTEQRDSAMYRCASSLGQAHSYEQYFGPGTRLTVT.

The chain uses TRBV12-5 and TRBJ1-1; D is unclear. V lost 1 base and J 3 bases, leaving 12 bases between the germline ends. This CDR3 has 15 amino acids. Germline V lookup: CDR1 LGHNT, CDR2 FRNRAP. In DNA, the CDR3 is TGTGCTAGTGGTTTGGATCAACATAAGTACACTGAAGCTTTCTTT. Encoded protein: CASGLDQHKYTEAFF.

The chain joins TRBV6-6 to TRBJ2-7, with D possibly being TRBD2 (6 bases). The CDR3 spans 15 residues. Germline CDR1 MNHNY, CDR2 SVGAGI (reference sequence). V lost 0 bases and J 1 base, leaving 10 bases between the germline ends. The CDR3 spells CASSYSAGKSYEQYF. CDR3 in DNA: TGTGCCAGCAGTTACTCGGCGGGAAAATCCTACGAGCAGTACTTC.

With respect to this clone: The same CDR3 can be traced to other DNA sequences in this sample. This sequence joins TRBV14 and TRBJ2-7; D not resolved. This CDR3 has 15 amino acids. Trimming took 1 base from V and 0 from J, leaving 10 bases between them. Germline V gene sequence: CDR1 SGHDN, CDR2 FVKESK. CDR3 bases: TGTGCCAGCAGCCAAGGGTTCGGATCCTCCTACGAGCAGTACTTC. Amino acid sequence: CASSQGFGSSYEQYF.

The rearrangement joins TRBV2 to TRBJ1-5; D is ambiguous. The CDR3 length is 17 residues. The V gene's germline CDR1 is SNHLY and CDR2 FYNNEI. V lost 3 bases and J lost 2, with 17 bases in between. CDR3 amino acids: CASSEARNSWGNQPQHF. The CDR3 bases are TGTGCCAGCAGTGAGGCTCGGAACTCCTGGGGCAATCAGCCCCAGCATTTT.

The chain has TRBV7-2 and TRBJ2-7; D gene uncertain. Trimming took 3 bases from V and 1 from J, leaving 7 bases between them. Germline V gives CDR1 SGHTA, CDR2 FQGNSA. The CDR3 extends over 13 amino acids. In DNA form, the CDR3 reads TGTGCCAGCAGCTTTGACTTTTCCTACGAGCAGTACTTC. Encoded protein: CASSFDFSYEQYF. The full variable domain, its missing parts supplied by reference TRBV7-2 and TRBJ2-7, is GAGVSQSPSNKVTEKGKDVELRCDPISGHTALYWYRQSLGQGLEFLIYFQGNSAPDKSGLPSDRFSAERTGGSVSTLTIQRTQQEDSAVYLCASSFDFSYEQYFGPGTRLTVT.

CDR3 nucleotide sequence: TGTGCCAGCAGCTTGGGCAGCAAGCAAGAGACCCAGTACTTC. This translates into CASSLGSKQETQYF. This chain links TRBV11-2 with TRBJ2-5; D is unresolved. The germline V gene encodes CDR1 SGHAT and CDR2 FQNNGV. Trimming took 3 bases from V and 2 from J, leaving 10 bases between them. CDR3 size: 14 residues.

As DNA, the CDR3 is TGTGCCAGCAGTAGAGGGGATATAGCTTTCTTT. It codes for CASSRGDIAFF. The chain links TRBV6-5 to TRBJ1-1; maybe TRBD1 (5 bases). This CDR3 spans 11 amino acids. Per the germline V gene, CDR1 is MNHEY and CDR2 is SVGAGI. The V end was cut by 5 bases, the J end by 10 bases, with 11 bases between.

On this clone itself: This sample also contains other DNA sequences that code for the same CDR3. The chain is built from TRBV2 and TRBJ2-5, with TRBD2 as a possible D gene (5 bases). Germline V CDR1 and CDR2: SNHLY, FYNNEI. The V end was cut by 9 bases, the J end by 4 bases, with 15 bases between. This CDR3 spans 13 amino acids. The CDR3 DNA reads as TGTGCCAGTTCGGGGTTAGGCGGAGAGACCCAGTACTTC. This sequence encodes CASSGLGGETQYF.

This chain connects TRBV10-1 to TRBJ1-1, with a tentative D call TRBD1 (5 bases). The CDR3 sequence is 15 residues long. V was trimmed by 2 bases and J by 3 bases, leaving 13 bases between them. In germline, CDR1 is WNHNN, CDR2 SYGVQD (reference sequence). This chain's CDR3 is CASSEGTGSDTEAFF. The CDR3 region has the DNA TGCGCCAGCAGTGAGGGGACTGGCTCGGACACTGAAGCTTTCTTT.

This clone was found once. The V gene is TRBV18, the J gene TRBJ2-7, with 8 bases that match TRBD1. V lost 0 bases and J lost 2; bases outside the gene matches: 6. Germline V gene lookup returns CDR1 KGHSH and CDR2 LQKENI. The CDR3 length is 16 residues. The CDR3 loop is CASSPPVGTGAYEQYF. The CDR3 nucleotides are TGTGCCAGCTCACCACCGGTCGGGACAGGAGCCTACGAGCAGTACTTC.

Comment on this clone: The identical CDR3 is also encoded by other nucleotide sequences in the sample. This rearrangement joins TRBV25-1 to TRBJ2-2; D is perhaps TRBD2 (5 bases). Trimming cost V 1 base and J 5 bases, with 11 bases left between them. Germline CDR1 and CDR2: MGHDK and SYGVNS. This CDR3 comprises 15 residues. CDR3 nucleotide sequence: TGTGCCAGCAGTGAATCCGTAGGAGGAACCGGGGAGCTGTTTTTT. It yields the protein CASSESVGGTGELFF. Looking up the rest from reference TRBV25-1 and TRBJ2-2 gives the full variable domain: EADIYQTPRYLVIGTGKKITLECSQTMGHDKMYWYQQDPGMELHLIHYSYGVNSTEKGDLSSESTVSRIRTEHFPLTLESARPSHTSQYLCASSESVGGTGELFFGEGSRLTVL.

This chain links TRBV19 with TRBJ1-4; D call uncertain. Germline CDR1 is LNHDA and CDR2 is SQIVND (reference sequence). CDR3 size: 15 residues. Trimming left V 6 bases short and J 5 bases short, with 16 bases between. The CDR3 loop reads CASSTITLGNEKLFF. CDR3 sequence (DNA): TGTGCCAGTAGCACAATCACCTTAGGGAATGAAAAACTGTTTTTT.

This clone appeared a single time. The CDR3 nucleotides are TGTGCCAGCAGAGCGCTGGTAAATCAGCCCCAGCATTTT. It specifies CASRALVNQPQHF. V usage is TRBV27 and J usage is TRBJ1-5; unclear D gene. V was cut by 6 bases and J by 4 bases, with 10 bases left in between. Germline V lookup: CDR1 MNHEY, CDR2 SMNVEV (reference sequence). The CDR3 covers 13 residues.

The rearrangement links TRBV5-1 to TRBJ1-2, with D possibly matching TRBD1 (5 bases). Trimming took off 4 bases at V and 5 bases at J, with 15 bases between the two ends. The CDR3 runs 14 residues. Germline V lookup: CDR1 SGHRS, CDR2 YFSETQ. CDR3 in amino acids: CASSPDDSAYGYTF. Here the CDR3 DNA reads TGCGCCAGCAGCCCGGACGACAGCGCGTATGGCTACACCTTC.

This clone was observed once. The chain uses TRBV15 and TRBJ2-6, with no clear D. This CDR3 has 15 residues. CDR1 and CDR2 from the germline V gene are LNHNV and YYDKDF (reference sequence). Trimming left V 0 bases short and J 1 base short, with 4 bases between. The DNA of the CDR3 is TGTGCCACCAGCAGAGAGCTTTCTGGGGCCAACGTCCTGACTTTC. This encodes CATSRELSGANVLTF.

V usage is TRBV9 and J usage is TRBJ2-2, with D unclear. Germline V gene data show CDR1 as SGDLS and CDR2 as YYNGEE. The V and J ends lost 1 base and 6 bases respectively, with 7 bases between them. The CDR3 runs 13 residues. The CDR3 sequence: CASSVNSAGELFF. In DNA, the CDR3 is TGTGCCAGCAGCGTAAACAGTGCCGGGGAGCTGTTTTTT.

The chain combines TRBV19 with TRBJ1-5; D call uncertain. The V gene lost 2 bases and the J gene lost 6 bases, with 11 bases spanning the gap. The CDR3 is 14 residues long. CDR1 and CDR2 from the germline V gene are LNHDA and SQIVND (reference sequence). The CDR3 DNA follows: TGTGCCAGTAGTATAACCGGGCCTAGTCAGCCCCAGCATTTT. It codes for CASSITGPSQPQHF.

Points on this clone: The identical CDR3 is also encoded by other nucleotide sequences in the sample. The rearrangement links TRBV18 to TRBJ2-1; 8 nucleotides match TRBD1. The CDR3 spans 14 residues. V lost 2 bases and J lost 6; bases outside the gene matches: 3. Germline CDR1 reads KGHSH; CDR2 reads LQKENI. Written as DNA, the CDR3 is TGTGCCAGCTCACCAGGGACAGGTGGCAATGAGCAGTTCTTC. Protein product: CASSPGTGGNEQFF.

J is TRBJ2-5 and V is TRBV30; D tentatively reads TRBD1 or TRBD2 (5 bases each). V was shortened by 1 base and J by 5 bases, with 14 bases between the two germline ends. The CDR3 totals 14 residues. Germline CDR1 is GTSNPN and CDR2 is SVGIG (reference sequence). The DNA of the CDR3 is TGTGCCTGGAGTGGGGACCGACGGCAGGAGACCCAGTACTTC. It yields the protein CAWSGDRRQETQYF. The full variable domain, with the rest looked up from reference TRBV30 and TRBJ2-5, is SQTIHQWPATLVQPVGSPLSLECTVEGTSNPNLYWYRQAAGRGLQLLFYSVGIGQISSEVPQNLSASRPQDRQFILSSKKLLLSDSGFYLCAWSGDRRQETQYFGPGTRLLVL.

Written as DNA, the CDR3 is TGTGCCAGCAGCTCCCGGGGGATAAATTCACCCCTCCACTTT. Its translation is CASSSRGINSPLHF. The chain links TRBV5-4 to TRBJ1-6, with a weak D call TRBD1 (5 bases). CDR1 and CDR2 from the germline V gene are SGHNT and YYREEE (reference sequence). The CDR3 sequence is 14 residues long. V lost 3 bases and J lost 7, with 11 bases in between.